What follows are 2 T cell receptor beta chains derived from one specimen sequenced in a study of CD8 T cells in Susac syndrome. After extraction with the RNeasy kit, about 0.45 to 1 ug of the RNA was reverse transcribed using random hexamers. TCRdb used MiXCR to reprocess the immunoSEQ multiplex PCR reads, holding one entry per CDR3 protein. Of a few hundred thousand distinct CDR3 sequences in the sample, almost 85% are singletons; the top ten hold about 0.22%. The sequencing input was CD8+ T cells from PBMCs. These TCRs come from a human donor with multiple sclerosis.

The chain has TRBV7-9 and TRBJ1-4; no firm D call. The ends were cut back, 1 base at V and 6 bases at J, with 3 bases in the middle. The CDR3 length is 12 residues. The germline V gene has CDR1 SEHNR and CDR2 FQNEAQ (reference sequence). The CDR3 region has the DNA TGTGCCAGCAGCTTAGATTATGAAAAACTGTTTTTT. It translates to CASSLDYEKLFF.

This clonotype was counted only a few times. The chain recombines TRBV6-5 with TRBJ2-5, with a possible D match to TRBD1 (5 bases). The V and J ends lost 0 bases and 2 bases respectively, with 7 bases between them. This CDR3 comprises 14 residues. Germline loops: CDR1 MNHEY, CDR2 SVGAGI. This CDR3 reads CASSYSDSQETQYF. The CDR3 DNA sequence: TGTGCCAGCAGTTACTCAGACAGTCAAGAGACCCAGTACTTC.